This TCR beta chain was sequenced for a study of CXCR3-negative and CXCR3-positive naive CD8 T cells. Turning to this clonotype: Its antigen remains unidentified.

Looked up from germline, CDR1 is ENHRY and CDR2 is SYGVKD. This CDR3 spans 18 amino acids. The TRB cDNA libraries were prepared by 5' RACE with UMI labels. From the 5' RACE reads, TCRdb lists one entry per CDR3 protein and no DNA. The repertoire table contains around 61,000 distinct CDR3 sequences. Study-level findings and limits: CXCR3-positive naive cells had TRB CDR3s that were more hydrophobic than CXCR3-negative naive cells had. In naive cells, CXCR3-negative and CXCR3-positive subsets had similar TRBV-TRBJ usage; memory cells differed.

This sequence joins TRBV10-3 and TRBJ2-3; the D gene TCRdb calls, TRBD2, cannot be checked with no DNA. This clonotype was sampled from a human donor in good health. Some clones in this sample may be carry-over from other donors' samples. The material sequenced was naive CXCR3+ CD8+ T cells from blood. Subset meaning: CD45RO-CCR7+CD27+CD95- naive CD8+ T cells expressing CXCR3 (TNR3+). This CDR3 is CAISEVPSGSQGADTRYF.